Below are 27 T cell receptor beta chains sequenced from a single sample in a study of PD-1 blockade in mismatch repair-deficient tumors. Libraries were prepared by immunoSEQ multiplex PCR; TCRdb keeps only in-frame clonotypes and omits some of them. The sample lists about 66,000 clones; 70% to 80% were seen once. The input for sequencing was peripheral blood, taken 2 weeks after starting pembrolizumab. These receptors originate from an adult with mismatch repair-deficient cancer.

This clone was recorded once. Germline and junction disagree at one end, which may indicate a read error. V usage is TRBV7-7 and J usage is TRBJ2-1; 7 nucleotides agree with TRBD1. Germline V gene lookup returns CDR1 SSHAT and CDR2 FNYEAQ (reference sequence). This CDR3 is built from 15 residues. The CDR3 DNA reads TGTGCTAGCAGCTTGGAAGGGGGCGCCTACAATGAGCAGTTCTTC. Its translation: CASSLEGGAYNEQFF.

The chain has TRBV25-1 and TRBJ1-4; D remains ambiguous. Germline CDR1 and CDR2: MGHDK and SYGVNS. Trimming stripped 5 bases from V and 5 bases from J, with 3 bases between. The length of the CDR3 is 11 residues. The CDR3 nucleotides are TGTGCCAGCAGTACGAATGAAAAACTGTTTTTT. Encoded protein: CASSTNEKLFF.

CDR3: CASWWQPSSTDTQYF. The CDR3 coding sequence is TGTGCCAGCTGGTGGCAGCCCTCTAGCACAGATACGCAGTATTTT. This chain connects TRBV2 to TRBJ2-3; D remains unclear. The CDR3 totals 15 residues. The V end was cut by 8 bases, the J end by 0 bases, with 15 bases between. CDR1 SNHLY and CDR2 FYNNEI come from the germline V gene.

V gene TRBV4-1 combines with J gene TRBJ1-2, with unresolved D. Between the trimmed V and J ends, which lost 1 base and 8 bases, there was a span of 23 bases. Germline CDR1 reads MGHRA; CDR2 reads YSYEKL. CDR3 size: 17 residues. The CDR3 DNA is TGCGCCAGCAGCCAAGGCCCGATAAGGACTTTATCTAGCGGCTACACCTTC. Translation: CASSQGPIRTLSSGYTF.

The rearrangement uses TRBV10-2 and TRBJ1-1; D is uncertain. The ends were cut back, 3 bases at V and 7 bases at J, with 6 bases in the middle. Germline V lookup: CDR1 WSHSY, CDR2 SAAADI. This CDR3 region has 11 residues. For the CDR3, the DNA is TGCGCCAGCAGTGAACACCTTGAAGCTTTCTTT. The encoded protein is CASSEHLEAFF.

This clone appeared a few times. This chain connects TRBV5-1 to TRBJ2-7; D is ambiguous. CDR1 is SGHRS, CDR2 YFSETQ, per germline. This CDR3 has 12 residues. The V and J ends lost 3 bases and 7 bases respectively, with 11 bases between them. CDR3 bases: TGCGCCAGCAGCTCCGGAGCCATAGAGCAGTACTTC. Its protein product is CASSSGAIEQYF.

The V gene is TRBV5-1, the J gene TRBJ1-3; TRBD1 agrees at 8 bases. This CDR3 has 16 amino acids. V lost 2 bases, J lost 2 bases, and 6 bases stayed unmatched. Per germline, CDR1 SGHRS and CDR2 YFSETQ. CDR3 sequence (DNA): TGCGCCAGCAGCTTAGGGCAGGGGGCGACTGGAAACACCATATATTTT. Protein sequence: CASSLGQGATGNTIYF.

This clone was recorded only once. This chain connects TRBV27 to TRBJ2-1; weak D call: TRBD1 (5 bases). The length of the CDR3 is 13 residues. Trimming pared 6 bases from V and 6 bases from J, leaving 12 bases between. Germline V gives CDR1 MNHEY, CDR2 SMNVEV (reference sequence). The CDR3 protein is CASSPGHSNEQFF. CDR3 nucleotides: TGTGCCAGCAGCCCCGGACACTCCAATGAGCAGTTCTTC.

The J gene is TRBJ2-1, the V gene TRBV5-4; D is possibly TRBD2 (5 bases). This CDR3 has 14 residues. V was pared by 4 bases and J by 8 bases, with 16 bases between. CDR1 and CDR2 (germline): SGHNT, YYREEE (reference sequence). CDR3 sequence reads: CASSQVGGLDEQFF. Written as DNA, the CDR3 is TGTGCCAGCAGCCAAGTGGGCGGGCTCGATGAGCAGTTCTTC.

The chain carries TRBV4-3 and TRBJ2-7, with 10 bases that match TRBD2. The CDR3 totals 16 residues. V was pared by 4 bases and J by 5 bases, with 11 bases of the junction left unmatched. Germline V gene lookup returns CDR1 LGHNA and CDR2 YSLEER. The CDR3: CASSLDSLAGNDEQYF. The DNA for the CDR3 is TGCGCCAGCAGCCTTGACTCACTAGCGGGAAACGACGAGCAGTACTTC.

The genes are TRBV29-1 and TRBJ1-1; D possibly corresponds to TRBD1 (5 bases). The V gene lost 4 bases and the J gene lost 4 bases, with 13 bases spanning the gap. CDR1 and CDR2 from the germline V gene are SQVTM and ANQGSEA. The CDR3 runs to 13 residues. The CDR3 reads CSVAPSGGTEAFF. The CDR3 DNA is TGCAGCGTTGCCCCCTCCGGGGGCACTGAAGCTTTCTTT.

This rearrangement joins TRBV30 to TRBJ2-1; D might be TRBD2 (6 bases). Germline lookup yields CDR1 GTSNPN and CDR2 SVGIG (reference sequence). The V end lost 3 bases, the J end lost 12 bases, and 15 bases lay between the germline ends. The CDR3 is made up of 12 amino acids. In DNA, the CDR3 is TGTGCCTGGAGGAGGGACTCCGGCACGCAGTTCTTC. Protein sequence: CAWRRDSGTQFF. The full variable domain, with the rest looked up from reference TRBV30 and TRBJ2-1, is SQTIHQWPATLVQPVGSPLSLECTVEGTSNPNLYWYRQAAGRGLQLLFYSVGIGQISSEVPQNLSASRPQDRQFILSSKKLLLSDSGFYLCAWRRDSGTQFFGPGTRLTVL.

V is TRBV29-1 and J is TRBJ2-3, with 8 bases lining up with TRBD2. V was pared by 3 bases and J by 5 bases, with 4 bases of the junction left unmatched. Germline values: CDR1 SQVTM, CDR2 ANQGSEA. This CDR3 is 13 amino acids long. In DNA form, the CDR3 reads TGCAGCGTTGAGGAGGCGGGGGGAGATACGCAGTATTTT. It specifies CSVEEAGGDTQYF.

This clone is categorized as medium-sized. The chain joins TRBV27 to TRBJ1-2; possibly TRBD1 for D (5 bases). Germline assignment: CDR1 MNHEY and CDR2 SMNVEV (reference sequence). The CDR3 length is 14 residues. V lost 2 bases and J lost 3, with 10 bases in between. CDR3 sequence: CASSLKAGYYGYTF. In DNA, the CDR3 is TGTGCCAGCAGTTTAAAGGCAGGGTACTATGGCTACACCTTC.

This clone was seen a single time. The chain uses TRBV11-1 and TRBJ2-1; TRBD2 matches 15 bases. The V and J ends lost 3 bases and 8 bases, in that order; junction bases with no gene match: 8. CDR3 length: 17 amino acids. CDR1 is SGHAT and CDR2 is FQDESV in the germline V gene (reference sequence). CDR3 residues: CASSFLGLAGGGDEQFF. CDR3 DNA sequence: TGTGCCAGCAGCTTTCTGGGACTAGCGGGAGGTGGTGATGAGCAGTTCTTC.

The chain links TRBV6-6 to TRBJ1-2; D perhaps matches TRBD1 (5 bases). CDR1 is MNHNY, CDR2 SVGAGI, per germline (reference sequence). Trimming removed 6 bases from V and 0 bases from J, with 8 bases in between. The CDR3 sequence is 13 residues long. CDR3 sequence (DNA): TGTGCCAGCAGCCAACAGGCTAACTATGGCTACACCTTC. This sequence encodes CASSQQANYGYTF.

The chain joins TRBV27 to TRBJ2-7; D gene ambiguous. The CDR3 totals 15 residues. Germline V gene data show CDR1 as MNHEY and CDR2 as SMNVEV (reference sequence). V was shortened by 1 base and J by 7 bases, with 17 bases between the two germline ends. CDR3 nucleotides: TGTGCCAGCAGTTTATTCGATTCGAGAACCGGAGAGCAGTACTTC. This encodes CASSLFDSRTGEQYF.

The rearrangement links TRBV7-2 to TRBJ1-2, with TRBD1 matching over 8 bases. V was clipped by 7 bases and J by 8 bases; unmatched bases: 15. The CDR3 extends over 15 amino acids. Germline lookup yields CDR1 SGHTA and CDR2 FQGNSA. In nucleotides, the CDR3 is TGTGCCAGCATCCTAAACCAGGGGGCTGCGAGAGGCTACACCTTC. It codes for CASILNQGAARGYTF.

This chain joins TRBV23-1 and TRBJ2-5; D not certain. TRBV23-1 is an ORF; its function is uncertain. The CDR3 totals 11 residues. Trimming shortened V by 8 bases and J by 9 bases, and 13 bases separated the two germline ends. CDR3 in amino acids: CASYKCPAQYF. The CDR3 coding sequence is TGCGCCAGCTATAAGTGCCCAGCCCAGTACTTC.

This clone was counted a few times. The V call is TRBV7-6, the J call TRBJ2-7; D may match TRBD1 or TRBD2 (5 bases each). In germline, CDR1 is SGHVS, CDR2 FNYEAQ. V was trimmed by 6 bases and J by 7 bases, leaving 19 bases between them. The CDR3 contains 14 residues. CDR3 nucleotide sequence: TGTGCCAGCAGTCTCCGGGACGATCCTAGGGAGCAGTACTTC. Amino acids: CASSLRDDPREQYF.

The genes are TRBV5-8 and TRBJ1-4, with a possible D match to TRBD1 (6 bases). This CDR3 has 16 amino acids. Trimming removed 0 bases from V and 5 bases from J, with 14 bases in between. The germline V gene encodes CDR1 SGHTS and CDR2 YDEGEE. CDR3 loop: CASSLEGGTLNEKLFF. DNA of the CDR3: TGTGCCAGCAGCTTGGAGGGGGGGACCCTCAATGAAAAACTGTTTTTT. Full variable domain (missing parts from reference TRBV5-8 and TRBJ1-4): EAGVTQSPTHLIKTRGQQATLRCSPISGHTSVYWYQQALGLGLQFLLWYDEGEERNRGNFPPRFSGRQFPNYSSELNVNALELEDSALYLCASSLEGGTLNEKLFFGSGTQLSVL.

This clone was detected only a few times. The rearrangement links TRBV30 to TRBJ2-6; 9 bases fit TRBD1. Germline V lookup: CDR1 GTSNPN, CDR2 SVGIG (reference sequence). The V gene end was trimmed by 8 bases and the J gene end by 2 bases; junction bases not matched to a gene: 13. The CDR3 extends over 17 amino acids. The CDR3 coding sequence is TGTGCCCGCTCCCGGGACAGGGCATCTGCTGGGGCCAACGTCCTGACTTTC. Residues: CARSRDRASAGANVLTF.

The chain couples TRBV29-1 to TRBJ2-1; 11 nucleotides line up with TRBD2. Germline V gene sequence: CDR1 SQVTM, CDR2 ANQGSEA. This CDR3 contains 13 residues. J lost 8 bases, V lost 6 bases, and 6 bases had no gene match. CDR3 sequence: CSVRGLAAHEQFF. Here the CDR3 DNA reads TGCAGCGTGAGGGGACTAGCGGCCCATGAGCAGTTCTTC.

This clone was seen more than once but under ten times. The chain is built from TRBV7-9 and TRBJ2-3, with 15 positions matching TRBD2. CDR1 is SEHNR and CDR2 is FQNEAQ in the germline V gene (reference sequence). The V gene end was trimmed by 4 bases and the J gene end by 5 bases; junction bases not matched to a gene: 7. The CDR3 extends over 17 amino acids. The CDR3 reads CASSSWTSGRAVDTQYF. CDR3 coding DNA: TGTGCCAGCAGCTCTTGGACTAGCGGGAGGGCCGTAGATACGCAGTATTTT.

This chain connects TRBV11-2 to TRBJ2-1; 14 nucleotides align to TRBD2. V shed 6 bases and J 5 bases; nucleotides not matched to a gene: 6. Germline assignment: CDR1 SGHAT and CDR2 FQNNGV. The CDR3 totals 16 residues. The CDR3 sequence is CASRPGLAGDHNEQFF. For the CDR3, the DNA is TGTGCCAGCAGACCGGGACTAGCGGGAGACCACAATGAGCAGTTCTTC.

The chain uses TRBV11-2 and TRBJ2-5; the match to TRBD2 covers 8 bases. With 2 bases clipped from V and 4 bases from J, the junction kept 15 bases outside the gene matches. The length of the CDR3 is 18 residues. Germline V lookup: CDR1 SGHAT, CDR2 FQNNGV. The CDR3, as DNA: TGTGCCAGCAGCTTAATACCGACTTTCGGGGGGGAGCGAGAGACCCAGTACTTC. Protein sequence: CASSLIPTFGGERETQYF.

V is TRBV27 and J is TRBJ2-1; 9 bases agree with TRBD2. V trimming: 7 bases; J trimming: 6 bases; junction bases outside the gene matches: 16. The CDR3 totals 17 residues. CDR1 and CDR2 from the germline V gene are MNHEY and SMNVEV (reference sequence). The CDR3 reads CASKGSGSLGIPNEQFF. CDR3 coding DNA: TGTGCCAGCAAGGGTAGCGGGAGCCTAGGCATTCCCAATGAGCAGTTCTTC.